The 26 T cell receptor beta chains below all came from one sample that was sequenced in a study of OX40 agonist ivuxolimab in advanced cancers. This table comes from immunoSEQ multiplex PCR, and its TCRdb copy is limited to in-frame clones, with some not included. The sample contains about 68,000 clones, 75% to 85% of which appear only once. Source: CD4+ or CD8+ T cells sorted from blood, taken in a trial of the OX40 agonist ivuxolimab. These receptors were obtained from an adult with an advanced solid tumor such as melanoma, head and neck, liver or kidney cancer.

The gene calls are TRBV10-3 and TRBJ1-2; TRBD1 matches at 8 bases. Germline lookup yields CDR1 ENHRY and CDR2 SYGVKD. The V gene end was trimmed by 2 bases and the J gene end by 0 bases; junction bases not matched to a gene: 11. The CDR3 spans 18 residues. The CDR3 here is CAISEGGQVWVPNYGYTF. The CDR3 region has the DNA TGTGCCATCAGTGAGGGGGGACAGGTTTGGGTTCCTAACTATGGCTACACCTTC.

This chain connects TRBV10-3 to TRBJ2-7; 10 bases agree with TRBD1. The CDR3 contains 15 residues. The V gene end was trimmed by 4 bases and the J gene end by 5 bases; junction bases not matched to a gene: 8. The germline gives CDR1 ENHRY, CDR2 SYGVKD. The CDR3 DNA sequence: TGTGCCATCAGTGGACCGGGACAGGGGATAAACGAGCAGTACTTC. The encoded protein is CAISGPGQGINEQYF.

CDR3 DNA: TGTGCCAGCAGCAAACCGAGGGGGTACCAAGAGACCCAGTACTTC. Its protein is CASSKPRGYQETQYF. The chain couples TRBV21-1 to TRBJ2-5; the table's D call, TRBD1, has no DNA check behind it. TRBV21-1 is a pseudogene. The CDR3 is 15 residues long.

The rearrangement links TRBV11-3 to TRBJ2-3; unclear D gene. Trimming shortened V by 6 bases and J by 1 base, and 11 bases separated the two germline ends. Germline V gene data show CDR1 as SGHNT and CDR2 as YENEEA. CDR3 length: 14 residues. The CDR3 loop is CASSVWAGTDTQYF. The CDR3, as DNA: TGTGCCAGCAGTGTGTGGGCAGGCACAGATACGCAGTATTTT.

The chain carries TRBV7-9 and TRBJ2-5; D not certain. This CDR3 is 11 amino acids long. V gave up 1 base and J gave up 7 bases, with 4 bases separating them. CDR1 is SEHNR and CDR2 is FQNEAQ in the germline V gene (reference sequence). CDR3 loop: CASSLVGTQYF. CDR3 DNA sequence: TGTGCCAGCAGCTTAGTCGGGACCCAGTACTTC.

The CDR3 loop is CASSRWPTGNSGANVLTF. The CDR3 DNA follows: TGTGCCAGCTCTCGCTGGCCGACAGGGAACTCTGGGGCCAACGTCCTGACTTTC. The chain has TRBV28 and TRBJ2-6, with 7 nucleotides matching TRBD1. Germline values: CDR1 MDHEN, CDR2 SYDVKM. The CDR3 has 18 residues. With V trimmed by 8 bases and J by 0 bases, 13 bases remained unmatched.

CDR3 loop: CASIRLEGNKEQYF. Written as DNA, the CDR3 is TGTGCCAGCATCAGACTCGAGGGCAATAAGGAGCAGTACTTC. This chain joins TRBV6-1 and TRBJ2-7, with D possibly matching TRBD2 (5 bases). Trimming left V 7 bases short and J 7 bases short, with 20 bases between. The CDR3 spans 14 residues. The germline CDR1 and CDR2 sequences are MNHNS and SASEGT.

This clone appeared a single time. This chain joins TRBV28 and TRBJ1-2; D gene unclear. The CDR3 is 14 residues long. Germline CDR1 is MDHEN and CDR2 is SYDVKM. Trimming shortened V by 3 bases and J by 0 bases, and 8 bases separated the two germline ends. CDR3 sequence: CASSLALPNYGYTF. CDR3 DNA: TGTGCCAGCAGTTTGGCCCTACCTAACTATGGCTACACCTTC.

This clone was picked up a small number of times. The rearrangement links TRBV6-6 to TRBJ1-5; 9 nucleotides align to TRBD1. CDR3 length equals 16 residues. CDR1 and CDR2 (germline): MNHNY, SVGAGI (reference sequence). V lost 6 bases and J lost 4; bases outside the gene matches: 10. CDR3 region: CASRKGQGGWNQPQHF. CDR3 DNA sequence: TGTGCCAGCAGGAAGGGACAGGGAGGCTGGAATCAGCCCCAGCATTTT.

This clone has just a few counts. This chain connects TRBV7-2 to TRBJ2-3; TRBD2 matches 9 bases. Germline-derived CDR1 and CDR2 are SGHTA and FQGNSA. This CDR3 spans 16 amino acids. V dropped 1 base and J dropped 3; count of bases not matched to a gene: 5. The CDR3 is CASSLGGGGVTDTQYF. The CDR3 DNA reads as TGTGCCAGCAGCTTAGGTGGCGGGGGGGTGACAGATACGCAGTATTTT.

CDR3 sequence: CSVQDRGYTDTQYF. The CDR3, as DNA: TGCAGCGTGCAGGACAGGGGATACACAGATACGCAGTATTTT. The chain links TRBV29-1 to TRBJ2-3; 9 nucleotides align to TRBD1. Germline values: CDR1 SQVTM, CDR2 ANQGSEA. The CDR3 covers 14 residues. V lost 6 bases to trimming and J lost 2 bases; unmatched junction nucleotides: 6.

The genes are TRBV7-2 and TRBJ2-2; the D gene is possibly TRBD2 (6 bases). Germline loops: CDR1 SGHTA, CDR2 FQGNSA. Trimming took 0 bases from V and 3 from J, leaving 8 bases between them. The length of the CDR3 is 15 residues. The CDR3 region has the DNA TGTGCCAGCAGCTTAGCACTAGCTTACACCGGGGAGCTGTTTTTT. This encodes CASSLALAYTGELFF.

The rearrangement uses TRBV5-5 and TRBJ2-7, with TRBD2 matching 9 bases. The CDR3 is 15 amino acids. The germline V gene has CDR1 SGHKS and CDR2 YYEKEE (reference sequence). After removal of 4 bases from V and 2 bases from J, the junction contained 7 bases not matched to a gene. CDR3 nucleotide sequence: TGTGCCAGCAGCCTAACGGTAGCGGGGGCCTACGAGCAGTACTTC. Encoded protein: CASSLTVAGAYEQYF.

CDR3 DNA sequence: TGTGCCAGTAGTATCGCCAGCTCAGATACGCAGTATTTT. Translated: CASSIASSDTQYF. V gene TRBV19 combines with J gene TRBJ2-3; no definite D call. Deletions cut 3 bases from V and 4 bases from J, with 8 bases between. The CDR3 spans 13 residues. The germline gives CDR1 LNHDA, CDR2 SQIVND (reference sequence).

The V and J genes are TRBV6-6 and TRBJ2-5, with D hard to call. CDR3 length: 15 amino acids. Trimming pared 6 bases from V and 2 bases from J, leaving 16 bases between. Germline V gene lookup returns CDR1 MNHNY and CDR2 SVGAGI (reference sequence). This chain's CDR3 is CASRATHTGQETQYF. CDR3 nucleotide sequence: TGTGCCAGCAGAGCAACCCATACCGGGCAAGAGACCCAGTACTTC.

This CDR3 reads CASTGRQNYGYTF. For the CDR3, the DNA is TGTGCCAGCACAGGCAGACAAAACTATGGCTACACCTTC. V is TRBV6-1 and J is TRBJ1-2; D remains unclear. CDR1 and CDR2 from the germline V gene are MNHNS and SASEGT. The V and J ends lost 7 bases and 2 bases respectively, with 11 bases between them. The CDR3 sequence is 13 residues long.

The DNA of the CDR3 is TGTGCCAGCAGTGAAGGAAGGGACAGGGCCAACGTCCTGACTTTC. Protein sequence: CASSEGRDRANVLTF. This chain links TRBV2 with TRBJ2-6; a weak D match, TRBD1 (6 bases). Germline assignment: CDR1 SNHLY and CDR2 FYNNEI. Between the trimmed V and J ends, which lost 1 base and 5 bases, there was a span of 9 bases. The CDR3 is 15 amino acids.

In the case of this clone: Within the sample, other DNA sequences also encode this same CDR3. The chain joins TRBV18 to TRBJ1-5, with D possibly TRBD1 on 5 matching bases. Between the trimmed V and J ends, which lost 2 bases and 2 bases, there was a span of 7 bases. Germline V gives CDR1 KGHSH, CDR2 LQKENI. CDR3 length: 14 residues. Written as DNA, the CDR3 is TGTGCCAGCTCACCAGGGGGAGGCAATCAGCCCCAGCATTTT. This gives the protein CASSPGGGNQPQHF. Full variable domain (remainder filled in from reference TRBV18 and TRBJ1-5): NAGVMQNPRHLVRRRGQEARLRCSPMKGHSHVYWYRQLPEEGLKFMVYLQKENIIDESGMPKERFSAEFPKEGPSILRIQQVVRGDSAAYFCASSPGGGNQPQHFGDGTRLSIL.

This clone was recorded a few times. V and J are TRBV20-1 and TRBJ1-4; D is uncertain. Germline V gene lookup returns CDR1 DFQATT and CDR2 SNEGSKA (reference sequence). CDR3 length equals 11 residues. The V gene lost 4 bases and the J gene lost 7 bases, with 7 bases spanning the gap. The CDR3 nucleotides are TGCAGTGCTAAGGTCGCTGAAAAACTGTTTTTT. This sequence encodes CSAKVAEKLFF.

The chain recombines TRBV25-1 with TRBJ1-6; TRBD1 agrees at 8 bases. The CDR3 is made up of 16 amino acids. The germline CDR1 and CDR2 sequences are MGHDK and SYGVNS. J lost 10 bases, V lost 6 bases, and 14 bases had no gene match. The CDR3 sequence is CASRTGVIGSGSPLHF. CDR3 sequence (DNA): TGTGCCAGCAGGACAGGGGTTATAGGATCGGGATCACCCCTCCACTTT.

This clone is termed medium-sized. CDR3 sequence: CASSLPRTGDTIYF. CDR3 in DNA: TGTGCCAGCAGCCTTCCCCGGACAGGGGACACCATATATTTT. J is TRBJ1-3 and V is TRBV5-4, with 9 positions matching TRBD1. Germline-derived CDR1 and CDR2 are SGHNT and YYREEE (reference sequence). With 4 bases clipped from V and 8 bases from J, the junction kept 7 bases outside the gene matches. The CDR3 runs to 14 residues.

The V and J genes are TRBV5-1 and TRBJ2-7; no firm D call. Looked up from germline, CDR1 is SGHRS and CDR2 is YFSETQ. The V end lost 4 bases, the J end lost 3 bases, and 14 bases lay between the germline ends. The CDR3 contains 14 residues. CDR3 DNA: TGCGCCAGCAGCCCCACCCTGACGGACTACGAGCAGTACTTC. Its protein is CASSPTLTDYEQYF.

J is TRBJ1-4 and V is TRBV6-6, with D maybe TRBD1 (6 bases). Trimming took off 2 bases at V and 8 bases at J, with 12 bases between the two ends. CDR3 length: 14 amino acids. CDR1 and CDR2 from the germline V gene are MNHNY and SVGAGI (reference sequence). The chain's CDR3 is CASSYRGGGEKLFF. The CDR3 region has the DNA TGTGCCAGCAGTTACAGGGGGGGTGGGGAAAAACTGTTTTTT.

The J gene is TRBJ2-3, the V gene TRBV7-6; D is undetermined. Germline values: CDR1 SGHVS, CDR2 FNYEAQ. The CDR3 has 16 amino acids. V dropped 1 base and J dropped 0 bases, with 11 bases sitting between them. The CDR3 region has the DNA TGTGCCAGCAGCTTAGAAGTGGGAACCAGCACAGATACGCAGTATTTT. Translated: CASSLEVGTSTDTQYF. The entire variable domain, with the rest obtained from reference TRBV7-6 and TRBJ2-3, is as follows: GAGVSQSPRYKVTKRGQDVALRCDPISGHVSLYWYRQALGQGPEFLTYFNYEAQQDKSGLPNDRFSAERPEGSISTLTIQRTEQRDSAMYRCASSLEVGTSTDTQYFGPGTRLTVL.

The chain links TRBV20-1 to TRBJ2-1; no definite D call. Germline CDR1 is DFQATT and CDR2 is SNEGSKA (reference sequence). The CDR3 is 11 amino acids. Deletions cut 3 bases from V and 8 bases from J, with 8 bases between. In DNA, the CDR3 is TGCAGTGCTAGTATTAAGGATGAGCAGTTCTTC. It yields the protein CSASIKDEQFF.

This rearrangement joins TRBV29-1 to TRBJ2-2; the D is unclear. From germline, CDR1 is SQVTM and CDR2 ANQGSEA. The V end lost 6 bases, the J end lost 3 bases, and 14 bases lay between the germline ends. The CDR3 is 14 residues long. In nucleotides, the CDR3 is TGCAGCGTAGGGAACGTAGGGTACACCGGGGAGCTGTTTTTT. It codes for CSVGNVGYTGELFF.